This is a list of T cell receptor beta chains from one sample in a study of blood T cell repertoires in COVID-19. The repertoire was sequenced with immunoSEQ multiplex PCR; TCRdb's copy has only in-frame clones and lacks some. The sample includes a few hundred thousand clones, around nine tenths of them seen just once. The sequenced sample consisted of peripheral blood. All receptors come from a woman aged 60 to 75 with COVID-19, enrolled during active disease. CDR3s include the opening cysteine and the closing phenylalanine or tryptophan. Fields, in order: J gene, V gene, D gene, clone size, CDR3 length, CDR3 DNA, CDR3 protein. The D gene is left open where the match is weak. For some rows the clone size is stated as once, few or many, or as a class when expanded; others skip it.

>TRBJ1-1|TRBV7-2|.|.|14
TGTGCCAGCAGCTTCCGGTCTGGGAACACTGAAGCTTTCTTT
CASSFRSGNTEAFF
>TRBJ2-5|TRBV30|.|few|11
TGTGCCTGGAGACTACAAGAGACCCAGTACTTC
CAWRLQETQYF
>TRBJ1-3|TRBV9|TRBD1|.|15
TGTGCCAGCAGCGAGGACAGGGGAACTGGAAACACCATATATTTT
CASSEDRGTGNTIYF
>TRBJ2-3|TRBV11-3|.|once|15
TGTGCCAGCAGCTTTATGGGGGCGAGCACAGATACGCAGTATTTT
CASSFMGASTDTQYF
>TRBJ2-3|TRBV5-6|.|.|17
TGTGCCAGCAGCTTGGTAGGGGTGGTCCTAGTCACAGATACGCAGTATTTT
CASSLVGVVLVTDTQYF
>TRBJ1-1|TRBV4-1|TRBD1|.|15
TGCGCCAGCAGCCCCCCCGGGACAGGGGCGACTGAAGCTTTCTTT
CASSPPGTGATEAFF
>TRBJ2-4|TRBV5-8|TRBD1|.|17
TGTGCCAGCAGCTTCAAAGGGACAGATCTCGCCAAAAACATTCAGTACTTC
CASSFKGTDLAKNIQYF
>TRBJ1-5|TRBV6-6|.|.|15
TGTGCCAGCAGTTACGCAGGAAATAGCAATCAGCCCCAGCATTTT
CASSYAGNSNQPQHF
>TRBJ2-7|TRBV6-5|.|.|12
TGTGCCAGCAGTTACTCGACAGGCCGGCAGTACTTC
CASSYSTGRQYF
>TRBJ2-7|TRBV9|.|.|14
TGTGCCAGCAGCGTAGGAGGTCTCTCCTACGAGCAGTACTTC
CASSVGGLSYEQYF
>TRBJ2-2|TRBV4-3|TRBD2|.|17
TGCGCCAGCAGCCCCCCTCCCGGGACTAACAACACCGGGGAGCTGTTTTTT
CASSPPPGTNNTGELFF
>TRBJ2-1|TRBV4-1|TRBD2|.|20
TGCGCCAGCAGCCAAGGTTGGGCTAGCGGGGGGGCCCCATCCTACAATGAGCAGTTCTTC
CASSQGWASGGAPSYNEQFF
>TRBJ2-7|TRBV6-2/TRBV6-3|TRBD2|.|14
TGTGCCAGCAGTTACATCGGGGGGGACGGCGAGCAGTACTTC
CASSYIGGDGEQYF
>TRBJ2-5|TRBV12-5|TRBD2|.|17
TGTGCTAGTGGTTTGGCGGCCGTTAGCGGGGGGGCAGAGACCCAGTACTTC
CASGLAAVSGGAETQYF
>TRBJ2-7|TRBV6-2/TRBV6-3|TRBD1|.|17
TGTGCCAGCAGCCTCGGACAGGGGGCGAGAGTCCGCAACGAGCAGTACTTC
CASSLGQGARVRNEQYF
>TRBJ2-5|TRBV19|TRBD2|.|15
TGTGCCAGTAGTATTGGCGGGGGGATCCAAGAGACCCAGTACTTC
CASSIGGGIQETQYF
>TRBJ1-3|TRBV4-1|.|.|14
TGCGCCAGCAGCCAAGATATGGGAGAAAACACCATATATTTT
CASSQDMGENTIYF
>TRBJ2-1|TRBV9|TRBD2|.|14
TGTGCCAGCACCCAAGCGGGGACCTACAATGAGCAGTTCTTC
CASTQAGTYNEQFF
>TRBJ1-2|TRBV30|TRBD1|.|18
TGTGCCTGGAGTTTTCGACCGGGACAGGGTTGGATTAATGAAGGCTACACCTTC
CAWSFRPGQGWINEGYTF
>TRBJ1-2|TRBV18|.|.|15
TGTGCCAGCTCACCACAACGGCTAGCTAACTATGGCTACACCTTC
CASSPQRLANYGYTF
>TRBJ1-5|TRBV24-1|.|.|13
TGTGCCCCTGACAGTTATAGCAATCAGCCCCAGCATTTT
CAPDSYSNQPQHF
>TRBJ2-3|TRBV12-3/TRBV12-4|.|.|12
TGTGCCAGCAACCGAGACCCAGACAGGCAGTATTTT
CASNRDPDRQYF
>TRBJ2-1|TRBV11-3|.|.|15
TGTGCCAGCAGCTTAGGCGGCACAGGGCACAATGAGCAGTTCTTC
CASSLGGTGHNEQFF
>TRBJ1-1|TRBV14|.|.|15
TGTGCCAGCAGCCAACAGGGGCCCACAAACACTGAAGCTTTCTTT
CASSQQGPTNTEAFF
>TRBJ1-1|TRBV18|.|.|16
TGTGCCAGCTCCATTACCCCAATTAGGGAGGGGACTGAAGCTTTCTTT
CASSITPIREGTEAFF
>TRBJ1-1|TRBV19|TRBD1|few|15
TGTGCCAGTAAACAGGGGACAACTACAAACACTGAAGCTTTCTTT
CASKQGTTTNTEAFF
>TRBJ2-7|TRBV19|.|.|15
TGTGCCAGTAGTATTGTAGCAGGGTACTCTTCCGAGCAGTACTTC
CASSIVAGYSSEQYF
>TRBJ1-6|TRBV15|.|.|15
TGTGCCACCAGCAGACCCGGACAGAGTAATTCACCCCTCCACTTT
CATSRPGQSNSPLHF
>TRBJ1-2|TRBV27|.|once|15
TGTGCCAGCAGTTCGTGGCTCCAGGGGTCATATGGCTACACCTTC
CASSSWLQGSYGYTF
>TRBJ1-3|TRBV7-2|TRBD1|few|16
TGTGCCAGCAGCTTATGGCCAGGGGGCCCAGGAAACACCATATATTTT
CASSLWPGGPGNTIYF
>TRBJ2-7|TRBV5-4|TRBD1|.|15
TGTGCCAGCAGCCCCGGGACAGGGACTCTCTACGAGCAGTACTTC
CASSPGTGTLYEQYF
>TRBJ1-6|TRBV30|.|few|15
TGTGCCTCCCCGCTGAGGACAGTCGATAATTCACCCCTCCACTTT
CASPLRTVDNSPLHF
>TRBJ2-5|TRBV6-5|.|.|15
TGTGCCAGCACCGGGAGTGGGGTTAAAGGAGAGACCCAGTACTTC
CASTGSGVKGETQYF